This record concerns one T cell receptor beta chain sequence. The source of the sample is a study of metastatic and nonmetastatic thyroid tumors. Each patient went into thyroid surgery without having received any treatment. MiXCR reprocessed the PCR reads for TCRdb. The sample includes 11,000 or so clones, around a third of them seen just once. The material sequenced was tumor tissue. The source of this sequence is a female donor with papillary thyroid cancer or a benign thyroid nodule (not recorded which). Some clones in this sample may be carry-over from other donors' samples.

The CDR3 sequence is CASSERTPEMQYF. DNA for the CDR3: TGCGCCAGCAGTGAGAGAACCCCCGAGATGCAGTATTTT. V is TRBV10-1 and J is TRBJ2-3; D is unclear. Germline CDR1 is WNHNN and CDR2 is SYGVQD (reference sequence). V lost 2 bases to trimming and J lost 11 bases, with 14 bases between them. The CDR3 is 13 amino acids.